A single sample gave rise to the 24 T cell receptor beta chains below, sequenced in a study of T cells expressing NK-cell markers. TCRdb reprocessed the 5' RACE reads, keeping one entry per CDR3 protein, no DNA. This sample's clone table lists roughly 390,000 distinct CDR3 sequences. Sequences were obtained from blood T cells: a sorted CD56 or NKG2C T cell subset, CD4+ or CD8+ T cells, or bulk PBMC T cells (not recorded which). The receptors shown here come from a man aged 18-70 years in good health.

The V call is TRBV6-6, the J call TRBJ2-7; absent DNA, TCRdb's TRBD2 call cannot be checked. CDR1 and CDR2 from the germline V gene are MNHNY and SVGAGI (reference sequence). The CDR3 runs to 13 residues. The CDR3 region is CASSDIGTYEQYF.

The chain joins TRBV19 to TRBJ1-2. This CDR3 comprises 16 residues. The germline V gene has CDR1 LNHDA and CDR2 SQIVND (reference sequence). The CDR3 sequence is CASSIGGAQTNYGYTF.

This sequence joins TRBV12-3 or TRBV12-4 and TRBJ2-1. The CDR3 is made up of 18 amino acids. The CDR3 sequence: CASSLVVLIGGLYNEQFF.

This chain uses TRBV3-1 with TRBJ1-1; TCRdb outputs TRBD1, but without DNA this stays unchecked. The CDR3 is made up of 13 amino acids. The germline V gene has CDR1 LGHDT and CDR2 YNNKEL (reference sequence). CDR3 in amino acids: CASSHMGTVGTFF.

This chain links TRBV12-5 with TRBJ2-2; without DNA, the TCRdb call of TRBD1 cannot be checked. From germline, CDR1 is LGHNT and CDR2 FRNRAP. The CDR3 consists of 16 residues. CDR3 residues: CASGASLGRGTGELFF.

This sequence joins TRBV6-1 and TRBJ1-1; TCRdb's D call, TRBD1, is unchecked because there is no DNA. The CDR3 runs to 13 residues. From germline, CDR1 is MNHNS and CDR2 SASEGT. CDR3 residues: CASREGRGTEAFF.

V gene TRBV3-1 combines with J gene TRBJ2-3; TCRdb designates TRBD1, a call that cannot be tested without DNA. Germline V gene data show CDR1 as LGHDT and CDR2 as YNNKEL (reference sequence). The CDR3 is 15 amino acids. The chain's CDR3 is CASSLEARGTDTQYF.

V is TRBV5-5 and J is TRBJ2-3; there is no DNA to check the TCRdb D call of TRBD2. The CDR3 runs 17 residues. Germline CDR1 and CDR2: SGHKS and YYEKEE (reference sequence). The chain's CDR3 is CASSRAATSGVTDTQYF.

V gene TRBV12-3 or TRBV12-4 combines with J gene TRBJ1-1; TCRdb outputs TRBD1, but without DNA this stays unchecked. The CDR3 runs 13 residues. This CDR3 reads CASSSRTGGNAFF.

The chain is built from TRBV5-1 and TRBJ1-4; the TCRdb D gene call, TRBD1, has no DNA to confirm it. CDR1 and CDR2 from the germline V gene are SGHRS and YFSETQ. The CDR3 runs 15 residues. CDR3 sequence: CASSFSGTGSEKLFF.

The chain has TRBV6-1 and TRBJ2-5; as DNA is missing, the TRBD1 call by TCRdb cannot be tested. CDR1 is MNHNS, CDR2 SASEGT, per germline. This CDR3 comprises 15 residues. This CDR3 is CASRPGPRNQETQYF.

The chain uses TRBV6-1 and TRBJ1-6; there is no DNA to check the TCRdb D call of TRBD1. The CDR3 has 15 residues. The germline V gene has CDR1 MNHNS and CDR2 SASEGT. CDR3 sequence: CASSTLDRNNSPLHF.

J is TRBJ2-5 and V is TRBV12-3 or TRBV12-4; TCRdb's assignment of TRBD1 cannot be checked, as there is no DNA. The CDR3 runs to 15 residues. The chain's CDR3 is CASSLSRGTQETQYF.

The chain carries TRBV10-3 and TRBJ2-6; the D gene TCRdb calls, TRBD1, cannot be checked with no DNA. CDR3 length: 17 residues. Germline loops: CDR1 ENHRY, CDR2 SYGVKD. The CDR3: CATRPGQGATGANVLTF.

CDR3 residues: CSARDRQKVGNEQFF. The rearrangement links TRBV20-1 to TRBJ2-1; TCRdb's D gene call, TRBD1, goes unchecked for lack of DNA. The CDR3 runs to 15 residues. Germline assignment: CDR1 DFQATT and CDR2 SNEGSKA (reference sequence).

The V and J genes are TRBV12-3 or TRBV12-4 and TRBJ1-1; the D gene TCRdb calls, TRBD1, cannot be checked with no DNA. The length of the CDR3 is 14 residues. This chain's CDR3 is CASSLSTSRTEAFF.

The rearrangement joins TRBV11-2 to TRBJ2-7; the D call of TRBD2 rests on TCRdb alone, since no DNA is present to check it. This CDR3 region has 19 residues. Germline CDR1 SGHAT, CDR2 FQNNGV. The chain's CDR3 is CASSITGTSGGQGAYEQYF. The whole variable domain, remainder taken from reference TRBV11-2 and TRBJ2-7, is EAGVAQSPRYKIIEKRQSVAFWCNPISGHATLYWYQQILGQGPKLLIQFQNNGVVDDSQLPKDRFSAERLKGVDSTLKIQPAKLEDSAVYLCASSITGTSGGQGAYEQYFGPGTRLTVT.

J is TRBJ2-2 and V is TRBV5-1; lacking DNA, the TRBD1 call made by TCRdb goes unchecked. CDR1 SGHRS and CDR2 YFSETQ come from the germline V gene. The CDR3 loop spans 17 amino acids. CDR3 sequence reads: CASSFAAGGGGTGELFF.

The V gene is TRBV11-2, the J gene TRBJ2-1; the D gene TCRdb calls, TRBD2, cannot be checked with no DNA. CDR3 length: 15 residues. The germline V gene encodes CDR1 SGHAT and CDR2 FQNNGV. CDR3 sequence reads: CASRATGSLGSEQFF.

The V call is TRBV20-1, the J call TRBJ1-2. Germline V CDR1 and CDR2: DFQATT, SNEGSKA (reference sequence). This CDR3 is 13 amino acids long. CDR3 loop: CSEGMGLNYGYTF.

The CDR3 sequence is CASSQGGDYNEQFF. The rearrangement joins TRBV3-1 to TRBJ2-1; absent DNA, TCRdb's TRBD2 call cannot be checked. This CDR3 spans 14 amino acids. The germline gives CDR1 LGHDT, CDR2 YNNKEL (reference sequence).

The rearrangement links TRBV7-6 to TRBJ1-2. From germline, CDR1 is SGHVS and CDR2 FNYEAQ. This CDR3 is built from 13 residues. The CDR3 here is CASSLSRVGGYTF.

This rearrangement joins TRBV6-1 to TRBJ2-1. This CDR3 region has 14 residues. Germline V gene lookup returns CDR1 MNHNS and CDR2 SASEGT. The CDR3 sequence is CASKELLGYNEQFF.

The gene calls are TRBV2 and TRBJ2-5; lacking DNA, the TRBD2 call made by TCRdb goes unchecked. Germline lookup yields CDR1 SNHLY and CDR2 FYNNEI. The CDR3 has 12 residues. CDR3 in amino acids: CASKGGGETQYF.